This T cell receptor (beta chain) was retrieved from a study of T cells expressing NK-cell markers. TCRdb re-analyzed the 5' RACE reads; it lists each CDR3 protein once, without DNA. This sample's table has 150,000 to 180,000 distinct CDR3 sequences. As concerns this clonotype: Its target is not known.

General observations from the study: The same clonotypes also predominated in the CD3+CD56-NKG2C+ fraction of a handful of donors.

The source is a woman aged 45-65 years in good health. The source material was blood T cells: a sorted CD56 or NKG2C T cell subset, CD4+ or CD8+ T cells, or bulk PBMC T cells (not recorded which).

The CDR3 sequence: CASSLVPGTGGQETQYF. The genes are TRBV7-7 and TRBJ2-5; there is no DNA to check the TCRdb D call of TRBD1. CDR1 is SSHAT, CDR2 FNYEAQ, per germline (reference sequence). The CDR3 runs to 17 residues.